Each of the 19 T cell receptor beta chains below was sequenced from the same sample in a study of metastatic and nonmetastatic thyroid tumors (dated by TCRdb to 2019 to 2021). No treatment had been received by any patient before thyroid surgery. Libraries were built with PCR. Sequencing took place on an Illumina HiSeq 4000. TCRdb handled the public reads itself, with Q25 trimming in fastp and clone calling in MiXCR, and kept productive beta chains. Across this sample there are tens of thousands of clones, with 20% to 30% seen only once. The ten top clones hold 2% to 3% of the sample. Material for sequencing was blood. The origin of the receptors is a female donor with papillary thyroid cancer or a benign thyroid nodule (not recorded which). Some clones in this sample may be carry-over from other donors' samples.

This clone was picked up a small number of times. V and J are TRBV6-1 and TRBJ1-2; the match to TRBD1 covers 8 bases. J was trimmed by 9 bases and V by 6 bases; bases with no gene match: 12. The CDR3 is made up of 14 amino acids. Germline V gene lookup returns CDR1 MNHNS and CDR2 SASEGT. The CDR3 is CASSSPDRVWCYTF. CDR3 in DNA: TGTGCCAGCAGCTCCCCGGACAGGGTATGGTGCTACACCTTC.

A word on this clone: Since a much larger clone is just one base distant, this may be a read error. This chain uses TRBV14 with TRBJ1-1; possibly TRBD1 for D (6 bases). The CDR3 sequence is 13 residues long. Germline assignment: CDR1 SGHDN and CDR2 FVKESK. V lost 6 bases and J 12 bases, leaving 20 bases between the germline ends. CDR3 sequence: CASSRTGSSLSFF. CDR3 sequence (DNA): TGTGCCAGCAGTCGAACAGGGTCGAGTTTGTCTTTCTTT.

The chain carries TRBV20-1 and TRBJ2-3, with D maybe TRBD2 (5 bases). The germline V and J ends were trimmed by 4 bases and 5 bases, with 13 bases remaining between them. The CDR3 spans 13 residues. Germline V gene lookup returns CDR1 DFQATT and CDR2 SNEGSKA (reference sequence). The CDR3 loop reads CSAIGDRRDTQYF. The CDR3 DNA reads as TGCAGTGCTATCGGGGATAGAAGAGATACGCAGTATTTT.

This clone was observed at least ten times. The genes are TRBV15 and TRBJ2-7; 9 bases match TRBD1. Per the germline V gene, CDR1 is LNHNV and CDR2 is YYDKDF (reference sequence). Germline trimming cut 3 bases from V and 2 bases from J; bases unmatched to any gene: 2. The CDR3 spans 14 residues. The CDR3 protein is CATSRGQGTYEQYF. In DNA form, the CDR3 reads TGTGCCACCAGCAGGGGACAGGGAACCTACGAGCAGTACTTC.

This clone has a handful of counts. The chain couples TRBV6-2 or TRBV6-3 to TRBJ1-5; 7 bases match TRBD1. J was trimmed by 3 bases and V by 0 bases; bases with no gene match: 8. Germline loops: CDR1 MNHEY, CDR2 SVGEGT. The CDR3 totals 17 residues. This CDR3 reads CASSYSTGCFTNQPQHF. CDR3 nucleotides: TGTGCCAGCAGTTACTCGACAGGGTGCTTTACCAATCAGCCCCAGCATTTT.

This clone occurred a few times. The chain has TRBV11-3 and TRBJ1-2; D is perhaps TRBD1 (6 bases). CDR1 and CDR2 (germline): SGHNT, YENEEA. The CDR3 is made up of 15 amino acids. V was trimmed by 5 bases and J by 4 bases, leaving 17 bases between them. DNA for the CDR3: TGTGCCAGCAGCCCCGGGACATGGGTCGGCTATGGCTACACCTTC. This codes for CASSPGTWVGYGYTF.

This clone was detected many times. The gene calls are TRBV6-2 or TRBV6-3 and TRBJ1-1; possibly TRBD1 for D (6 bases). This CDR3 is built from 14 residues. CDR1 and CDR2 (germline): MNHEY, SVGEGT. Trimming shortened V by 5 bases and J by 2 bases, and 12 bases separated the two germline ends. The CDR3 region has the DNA TGTGCCAGCAGTGGAAACAGGGAAAACACTGAAGCTTTCTTT. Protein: CASSGNRENTEAFF.

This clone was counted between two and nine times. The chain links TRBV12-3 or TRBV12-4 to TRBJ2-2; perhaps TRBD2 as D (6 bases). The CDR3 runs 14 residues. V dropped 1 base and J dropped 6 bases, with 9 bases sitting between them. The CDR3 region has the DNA TGTGCCAGCAGTTTAGAAAGGGAGGCCGGGGAGCTGTTTTTT. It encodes CASSLEREAGELFF.

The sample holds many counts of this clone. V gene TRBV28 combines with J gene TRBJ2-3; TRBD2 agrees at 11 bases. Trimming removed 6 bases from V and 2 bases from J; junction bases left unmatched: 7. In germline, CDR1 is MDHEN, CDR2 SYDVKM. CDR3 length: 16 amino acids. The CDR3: CASSRIAGGPTDTQYF. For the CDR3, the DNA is TGTGCCAGCAGCCGAATAGCGGGAGGGCCCACAGATACGCAGTATTTT.

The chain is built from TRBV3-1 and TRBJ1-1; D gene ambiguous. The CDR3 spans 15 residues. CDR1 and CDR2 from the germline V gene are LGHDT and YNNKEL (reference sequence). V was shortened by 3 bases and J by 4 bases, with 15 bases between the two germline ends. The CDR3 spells CASSHPTVGSTEAFF. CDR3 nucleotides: TGTGCCAGCAGCCATCCGACGGTGGGCAGCACTGAAGCTTTCTTT. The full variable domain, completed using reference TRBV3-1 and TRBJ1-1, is DTAVSQTPKYLVTQMGNDKSIKCEQNLGHDTMYWYKQDSKKFLKIMFSYNNKELIINETVPNRFSPKSPDKAHLNLHINSLELGDSAVYFCASSHPTVGSTEAFFGQGTRLTVV.

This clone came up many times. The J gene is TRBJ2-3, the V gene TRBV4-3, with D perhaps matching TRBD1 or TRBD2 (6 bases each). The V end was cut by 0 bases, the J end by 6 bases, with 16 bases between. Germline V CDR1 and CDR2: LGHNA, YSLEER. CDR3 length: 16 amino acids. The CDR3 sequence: CASSQDPGGPLDTQYF. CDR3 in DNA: TGCGCCAGCAGCCAAGATCCCGGGGGCCCGTTGGATACGCAGTATTTT.

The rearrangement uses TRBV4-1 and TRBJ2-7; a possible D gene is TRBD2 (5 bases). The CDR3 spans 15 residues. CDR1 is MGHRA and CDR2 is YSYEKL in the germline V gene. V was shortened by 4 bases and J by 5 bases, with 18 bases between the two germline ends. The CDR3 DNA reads TGCGCCAGCAGCCCGATAGCGCTTAAGCCCAACGAGCAGTACTTC. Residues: CASSPIALKPNEQYF.

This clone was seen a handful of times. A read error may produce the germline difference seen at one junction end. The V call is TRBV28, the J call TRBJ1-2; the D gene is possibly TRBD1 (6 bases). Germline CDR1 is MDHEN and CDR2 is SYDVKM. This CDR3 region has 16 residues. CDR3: CASSMTGTPTSIGYTF. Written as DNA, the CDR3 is TGTGCCAGCAGCATGACAGGCACACCGACCTCTATTGGCTACACGTTC.

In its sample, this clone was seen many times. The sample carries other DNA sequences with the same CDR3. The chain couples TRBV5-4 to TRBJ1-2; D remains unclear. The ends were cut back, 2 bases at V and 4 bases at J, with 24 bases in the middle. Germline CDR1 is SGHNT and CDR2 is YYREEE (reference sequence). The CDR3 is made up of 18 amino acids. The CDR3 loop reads CASSFGTFQDPGFYGYTF. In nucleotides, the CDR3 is TGTGCCAGCAGCTTTGGCACCTTCCAGGACCCGGGTTTCTATGGCTACACCTTC.

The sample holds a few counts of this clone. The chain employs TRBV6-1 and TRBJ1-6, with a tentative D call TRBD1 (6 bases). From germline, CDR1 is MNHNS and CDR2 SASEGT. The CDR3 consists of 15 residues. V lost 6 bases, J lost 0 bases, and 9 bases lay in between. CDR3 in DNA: TGTGCCAGCAGGGCGGACAGCTCCTATAATTCACCCCTCCACTTT. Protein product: CASRADSSYNSPLHF.

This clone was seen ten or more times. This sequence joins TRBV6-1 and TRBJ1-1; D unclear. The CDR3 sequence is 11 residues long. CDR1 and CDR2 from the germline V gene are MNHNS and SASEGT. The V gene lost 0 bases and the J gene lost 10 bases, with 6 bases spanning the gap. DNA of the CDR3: TGTGCCAGCAGTGAAGCGCAGTTAGCTTTCTTT. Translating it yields CASSEAQLAFF.

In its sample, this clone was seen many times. The chain's CDR3 is CASSPGTLEIYEQYF. In DNA form, the CDR3 reads TGTGCCAGCTCACCCGGGACGCTAGAAATCTACGAGCAGTACTTC. The gene calls are TRBV18 and TRBJ2-7, with D perhaps matching TRBD1 or TRBD2 (5 bases each). Trimming took 3 bases from V and 3 from J, leaving 15 bases between them. The CDR3 is 15 amino acids. Germline V CDR1 and CDR2: KGHSH, LQKENI.

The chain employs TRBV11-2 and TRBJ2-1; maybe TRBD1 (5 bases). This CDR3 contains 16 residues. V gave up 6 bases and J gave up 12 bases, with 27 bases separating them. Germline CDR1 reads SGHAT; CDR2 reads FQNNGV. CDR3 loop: CASSFRGDSVSDGQFF. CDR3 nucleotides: TGTGCCAGCAGTTTCCGCGGTGACAGTGTATCCGATGGGCAGTTCTTC.

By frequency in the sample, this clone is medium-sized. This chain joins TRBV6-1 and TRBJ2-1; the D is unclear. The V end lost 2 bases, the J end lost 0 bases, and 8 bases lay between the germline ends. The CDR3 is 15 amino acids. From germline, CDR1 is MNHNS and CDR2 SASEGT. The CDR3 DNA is TGTGCCAGCAGTGAAACGTGGGGCTCCTACAATGAGCAGTTCTTC. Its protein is CASSETWGSYNEQFF.